The 5 T cell receptor beta chains below were found in one sample sequenced in a study of T cell clonality in common variable immunodeficiency. TCRdb's table, derived via immunoSEQ multiplex PCR, lists solely in-frame clones and lacks some. There are about 28,000 clones in the sample, none observed a single time. Sequencing was performed on peripheral blood mononuclear cells. The receptors come from a person aged 18 to 70 in good health.

The sample holds many counts of this clone. Read data end 3 residues before the CDR3 end; the end is taken from the germline J gene. The V call is TRBV20-1, the J call TRBJ1-6, with D tentatively TRBD1 (5 bases). Germline V CDR1 and CDR2: DFQATT, SNEGSKA (reference sequence). Trimming left V 1 base short and J 9 bases short, with 25 bases between. The CDR3 consists of 18 residues. The part of the CDR3 DNA that was read is TGCAGTGCTAGAGCCCCATCGGGTTTCGGAAGGGGTGGTTCACCC. It yields the protein CSARAPSGFGRGGSP. The entire CDR3 sequence reads CSARAPSGFGRGGSPLHF.

Many counts were recorded for this clone. The read terminates 3 residues ahead of where the CDR3 ends, so the germline J gene completes it. The rearrangement joins TRBV7-3 to TRBJ2-1; the match to TRBD2 covers 7 bases. Germline CDR1 reads SGHTA; CDR2 reads FQGTGA. The CDR3 is 13 amino acids. The V gene end was trimmed by 2 bases and the J gene end by 7 bases; junction bases not matched to a gene: 2. Incomplete CDR3 DNA: TGTGCCAGCAGCTTAGCGGGGGTGAATGAG. This translates into CASSLAGVNE. The entire CDR3 is CASSLAGVNEQFF.

This clone has ten or more counts. Read data end 3 residues before the CDR3 end; the end is taken from the germline J gene. The chain employs TRBV20-1 and TRBJ1-1; weak D call: TRBD1 (6 bases). This CDR3 has 14 residues. CDR1 is DFQATT, CDR2 SNEGSKA, per germline (reference sequence). V was pared by 2 bases and J by 0 bases, with 10 bases between. The CDR3 loop reads CSARQGLMNTEAFF. The CDR3 DNA, read in part, is TGCAGTGCTAGACAGGGGTTAATGAACACTGAA.

This clone was picked up many times. Incomplete CDR3 DNA: TGTGCCAGCAGATCGGGGGCTGAA. Amino acids: CASRSGAE. The full CDR3 sequence reads CASRSGAEAFF. The genes are TRBV5-4 and TRBJ1-1, with D tentatively TRBD1 (5 bases). The read is 3 residues too short to cover the CDR3 end, so that end is filled in from the germline J gene. The CDR3 runs 11 residues. Trimming cost V 5 bases and J 6 bases, with 8 bases left between them. Germline assignment: CDR1 SGHNT and CDR2 YYREEE (reference sequence).

Details on this clone: The read terminates 3 residues ahead of where the CDR3 ends, so the germline J gene completes it. This chain links TRBV5-4 with TRBJ2-5; a possible D gene is TRBD2 (6 bases). The germline V and J ends were trimmed by 4 bases and 4 bases, with 14 bases remaining between them. This CDR3 has 14 amino acids. Germline V CDR1 and CDR2: SGHNT, YYREEE (reference sequence). The CDR3 bases that were read are TGTGCCAGCAGCCCAGAGAGGGGAGGAGAGACC. This translates into CASSPERGGET. The entire CDR3 is CASSPERGGETQYF.